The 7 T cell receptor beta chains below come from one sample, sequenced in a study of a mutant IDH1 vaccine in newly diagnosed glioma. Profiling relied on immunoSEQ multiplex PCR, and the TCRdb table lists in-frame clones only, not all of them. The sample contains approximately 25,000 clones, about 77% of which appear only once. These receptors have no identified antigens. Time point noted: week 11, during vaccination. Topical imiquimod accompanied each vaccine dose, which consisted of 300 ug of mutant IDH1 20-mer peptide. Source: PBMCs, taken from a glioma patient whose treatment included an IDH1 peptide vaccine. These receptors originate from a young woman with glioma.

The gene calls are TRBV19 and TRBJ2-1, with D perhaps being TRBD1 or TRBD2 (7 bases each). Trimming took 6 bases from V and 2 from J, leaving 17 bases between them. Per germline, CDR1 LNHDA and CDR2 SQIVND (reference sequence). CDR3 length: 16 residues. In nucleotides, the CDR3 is TGTGCCAGTAGCTTTGTCAGGGGGGGAACCTACAATGAGCAGTTCTTC. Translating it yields CASSFVRGGTYNEQFF.

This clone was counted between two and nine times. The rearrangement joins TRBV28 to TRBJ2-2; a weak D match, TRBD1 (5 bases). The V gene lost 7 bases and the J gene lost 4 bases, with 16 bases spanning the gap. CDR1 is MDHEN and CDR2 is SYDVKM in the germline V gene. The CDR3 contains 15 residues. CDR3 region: CASIIGSGPTGELFF. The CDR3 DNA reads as TGTGCCAGCATAATAGGATCAGGGCCCACCGGGGAGCTGTTTTTT.

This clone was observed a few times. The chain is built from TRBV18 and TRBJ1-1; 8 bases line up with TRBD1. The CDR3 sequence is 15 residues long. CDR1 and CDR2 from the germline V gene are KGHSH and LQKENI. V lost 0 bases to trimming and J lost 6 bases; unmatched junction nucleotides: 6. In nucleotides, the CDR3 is TGTGCCAGCTCACCACCGGCCTCAGGGGGCCCTGAAGCTTTCTTT. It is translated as CASSPPASGGPEAFF.

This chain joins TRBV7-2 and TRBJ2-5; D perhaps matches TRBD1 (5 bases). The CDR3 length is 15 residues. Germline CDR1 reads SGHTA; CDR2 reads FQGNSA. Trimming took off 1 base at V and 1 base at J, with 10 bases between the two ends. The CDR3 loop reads CASSLGGAPQETQYF. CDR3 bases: TGTGCCAGCAGCTTAGGGGGCGCGCCCCAAGAGACCCAGTACTTC.

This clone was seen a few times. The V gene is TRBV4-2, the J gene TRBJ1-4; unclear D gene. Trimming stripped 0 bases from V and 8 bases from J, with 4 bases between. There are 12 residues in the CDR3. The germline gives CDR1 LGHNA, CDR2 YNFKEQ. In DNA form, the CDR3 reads TGTGCCAGCAGCCAAGATGGGGAAAAACTGTTTTTT. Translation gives CASSQDGEKLFF.

CDR3 sequence: CASRYSHSGNTIYF. CDR3 DNA sequence: TGTGCCAGCAGGTACAGCCATTCTGGAAACACCATATATTTT. The V call is TRBV2, the J call TRBJ1-3; D gene ambiguous. The CDR3 spans 14 residues. CDR1 and CDR2 from the germline V gene are SNHLY and FYNNEI. Trimming cost V 6 bases and J 1 base, with 10 bases left between them. Full variable domain (missing parts from reference TRBV2 and TRBJ1-3): EPEVTQTPSHQVTQMGQEVILRCVPISNHLYFYWYRQILGQKVEFLVSFYNNEISEKSEIFDDQFSVERPDGSNFTLKIRSTKLEDSAMYFCASRYSHSGNTIYFGEGSWLTVV.

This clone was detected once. CDR3 DNA sequence: TGTGCCAGCAGCCCGCGGGAGACCTACGAGCAGTACTTC. Translation gives CASSPRETYEQYF. This rearrangement joins TRBV4-2 to TRBJ2-7, with 7 bases aligning to TRBD2. Germline values: CDR1 LGHNA, CDR2 YNFKEQ. The CDR3 has 13 residues. V gave up 4 bases and J gave up 2 bases; unmatched junction bases: 2.